Listed below are T cell receptor beta chains from one sample, sequenced in a study of blood T cell repertoires in COVID-19. The repertoire was sequenced with immunoSEQ multiplex PCR; TCRdb's copy has only in-frame clones and lacks some. The table shows roughly 120,000 clones, with approximately 87% occurring only once. Sequenced material: peripheral blood. Receptors originate from a woman aged 70 to 79 with acute or convalescent COVID-19. CDR3s include the opening cysteine and the closing phenylalanine or tryptophan. A D gene is named only where the DNA matches it firmly. The listing skips clone size in some rows; elsewhere it reads once, few, many or a size class.

D: TRBD1; J: TRBJ2-2; V: TRBV6-1; size: NA; CDR3: CASSEADRGPGELFF; DNA: TGTGCCAGCAGTGAAGCCGACAGGGGGCCCGGGGAGCTGTTTTTT
D: NA; J: TRBJ1-1; V: TRBV3-1/TRBV3-2; size: once; CDR3: CASSQVPTGNTEAFF; DNA: TGTGCCAGCAGCCAGGTTCCTACAGGGAACACTGAAGCTTTCTTT
D: NA; J: TRBJ1-1; V: TRBV28; size: NA; CDR3: CASSFPYTEAFF; DNA: TGTGCCAGCAGTTTTCCCTACACTGAAGCTTTCTTT
D: TRBD2; J: TRBJ2-2; V: TRBV29-1; size: NA; CDR3: CSVVLAGDTGELFF; DNA: TGCAGCGTTGTACTAGCGGGGGACACCGGGGAGCTGTTTTTT
D: TRBD2; J: TRBJ2-3; V: TRBV10-1; size: NA; CDR3: CASGLDATDTQYF; DNA: TGCGCCAGTGGACTAGACGCCACAGATACGCAGTATTTT
D: TRBD1; J: TRBJ1-4; V: TRBV28; size: once; CDR3: CASSLGTGGWEKLFF; DNA: TGTGCCAGCAGTTTAGGGACAGGGGGGTGGGAAAAACTGTTTTTT
D: TRBD1; J: TRBJ2-1; V: TRBV5-1; size: NA; CDR3: CASSLSDRGQGNEQFF; DNA: TGCGCCAGCAGCTTGAGCGACAGGGGGCAAGGCAATGAGCAGTTCTTC
D: NA; J: TRBJ1-2; V: TRBV7-9; size: once; CDR3: CASSLNQGYGYTF; DNA: TGTGCCAGCAGCTTAAATCAGGGCTATGGCTACACCTTC
D: TRBD1; J: TRBJ1-4; V: TRBV29-1; size: NA; CDR3: CSVIWTGKNEKLFF; DNA: TGCAGCGTGATTTGGACAGGGAAAAATGAAAAACTGTTTTTT
D: TRBD2; J: TRBJ2-7; V: TRBV19; size: once; CDR3: CASSIKGTAGGSSAYEQYF; DNA: TGTGCCAGTAGTATAAAGGGGACCGCGGGGGGGTCTTCGGCTTACGAGCAGTACTTC
D: TRBD1; J: TRBJ1-2; V: TRBV4-1; size: NA; CDR3: CASSQGQGNAGYTF; DNA: TGCGCCAGCAGCCAAGGACAGGGGAATGCTGGCTACACCTTC
D: NA; J: TRBJ1-1; V: TRBV7-2; size: few; CDR3: CASSLGMETEAFF; DNA: TGTGCCAGCAGCTTAGGGATGGAGACTGAAGCTTTCTTT
D: NA; J: TRBJ1-3; V: TRBV19; size: NA; CDR3: CASTSDYSGNTIYF; DNA: TGTGCCAGTACGTCCGACTACTCTGGAAACACCATATATTTT
D: NA; J: TRBJ2-2; V: TRBV5-1; size: NA; CDR3: CASSPGWENTGELFF; DNA: TGCGCCAGCAGCCCGGGATGGGAGAACACCGGGGAGCTGTTTTTT
D: NA; J: TRBJ1-1; V: TRBV28; size: once; CDR3: CATDRTPMNTEAFF; DNA: TGTGCCACCGACAGGACACCTATGAACACTGAAGCTTTCTTT
D: NA; J: TRBJ1-2; V: TRBV28; size: once; CDR3: CASRQTGFGGYTF; DNA: TGTGCCAGCAGGCAAACGGGTTTCGGCGGCTACACCTTC
D: TRBD1; J: TRBJ1-3; V: TRBV28; size: NA; CDR3: CASTTGGNSGNTIYF; DNA: TGTGCCAGCACTACAGGGGGCAACTCTGGAAACACCATATATTTT
D: TRBD1; J: TRBJ2-2; V: TRBV9; size: NA; CDR3: CASSKGTAANTGELFF; DNA: TGTGCCAGCAGCAAAGGGACAGCCGCGAACACCGGGGAGCTGTTTTTT
D: TRBD1; J: TRBJ1-2; V: TRBV2; size: NA; CDR3: CASSETGYGYGYTF; DNA: TGTGCCAGCAGTGAGACAGGGTATGGCTATGGCTACACCTTC
D: NA; J: TRBJ2-7; V: TRBV7-9; size: NA; CDR3: CASSTGPEQYF; DNA: TGTGCCAGCAGCACAGGACCCGAGCAGTACTTC
D: NA; J: TRBJ1-5; V: TRBV3-1/TRBV3-2; size: NA; CDR3: CASSQGAGGNQPQHF; DNA: TGTGCCAGCAGCCAAGGGGCGGGAGGGAATCAGCCCCAGCATTTT
D: NA; J: TRBJ1-5; V: TRBV30; size: NA; CDR3: CAWSVLGRVDQPQHF; DNA: TGTGCCTGGAGTGTACTTGGCAGGGTTGATCAGCCCCAGCATTTT
D: NA; J: TRBJ2-5; V: TRBV2; size: NA; CDR3: CASSSDREQETQYF; DNA: TGTGCCAGCAGTTCCGACAGAGAACAAGAGACCCAGTACTTC
D: NA; J: TRBJ2-1; V: TRBV9; size: NA; CDR3: CASSVGLNNEQFF; DNA: TGTGCCAGCAGCGTAGGCCTAAACAATGAGCAGTTCTTC
D: TRBD1; J: TRBJ2-5; V: TRBV24-1; size: once; CDR3: CATSDSGTAKQETQYF; DNA: TGTGCCACCAGTGACTCAGGGACAGCAAAGCAAGAGACCCAGTACTTC
D: NA; J: TRBJ1-1; V: TRBV5-1; size: NA; CDR3: CASSPTGMNTEAFF; DNA: TGCGCCAGCAGTCCTACAGGGATGAACACTGAAGCTTTCTTT
D: NA; J: TRBJ1-5; V: TRBV9; size: NA; CDR3: CASSPRGGDVQPQHF; DNA: TGTGCCAGCAGCCCCCGGGGAGGGGACGTTCAGCCCCAGCATTTT
D: NA; J: TRBJ2-7; V: TRBV5-4; size: NA; CDR3: CASSLGRGLPDSYEQYF; DNA: TGTGCCAGCAGCCTAGGGAGGGGGTTACCCGACTCCTACGAGCAGTACTTC
D: TRBD1; J: TRBJ2-7; V: TRBV6-5; size: NA; CDR3: CASRMTGTYEQYF; DNA: TGTGCCAGCAGGATGACAGGGACCTACGAGCAGTACTTC
D: NA; J: TRBJ1-1; V: TRBV5-1; size: few; CDR3: CASQVTDSAEAFF; DNA: TGCGCCAGCCAGGTAACCGACAGTGCTGAAGCTTTCTTT
D: TRBD1; J: TRBJ2-5; V: TRBV13; size: NA; CDR3: CASSHQGQGQETQYF; DNA: TGTGCCAGCAGCCACCAGGGACAGGGACAAGAGACCCAGTACTTC
D: NA; J: TRBJ1-2; V: TRBV1; size: NA; CDR3: CTSSKMKTGGDPNYGYTF; DNA: TGCACCAGCAGCAAAATGAAGACAGGGGGCGATCCTAACTATGGCTACACCTTC
D: NA; J: TRBJ1-2; V: TRBV2; size: NA; CDR3: CASIIRTVGYGYTF; DNA: TGTGCCAGCATTATCCGCACCGTCGGCTATGGCTACACCTTC
D: NA; J: TRBJ1-6; V: TRBV11-2; size: NA; CDR3: CASSLDTGSPLHF; DNA: TGTGCCAGCAGCTTAGATACGGGGTCACCCCTCCACTTT